The rows below give T cell receptor beta chains drawn from one sample of a study of T cell responses to AZD1222 COVID-19 vaccine. The assay was immunoSEQ multiplex PCR, and TCRdb's table has in-frame clones only and misses some. The repertoire holds around 110,000 clones, with over 75% as singletons. Sequences were derived from peripheral blood, sampled on day 0 of AZD1222 vaccination. The receptors shown here come from an adult in good health. The CDR3 runs from the conserved cysteine through the conserved F or W. D genes are given only for firm matches. Only part of the rows carry a size: once, few, many, or a class if the clone is expanded.

cdr3_aa cdr3_nt clone_size j_call v_call d_call
CARKVYVRRCAFF TGTGCCAGAAAGGTTTATGTCAGGCGGTGTGCTTTCTTT few TRBJ1-1 TRBV3-1/TRBV3-2 -
CASSPGLDGFEQYF TGTGCCAGTTCTCCTGGGCTAGACGGATTCGAGCAGTACTTC - TRBJ2-7 TRBV28 -
CASSIRGEAFF TGTGCCAGTAGTATACGCGGTGAAGCTTTCTTT - TRBJ1-1 TRBV19 -
CASSFSANDEQYF TGTGCCAGCAGCTTTTCTGCTAATGACGAGCAGTACTTC - TRBJ2-7 TRBV5-4 -
CASSLVVFDAGELFF TGCGCCAGCAGCTTGGTCGTCTTCGATGCCGGGGAGCTGTTTTTT - TRBJ2-2 TRBV5-1 -
CASSLVGEEGEQYF TGTGCCAGCAGTTTGGTAGGGGAAGAGGGCGAGCAGTACTTC - TRBJ2-7 TRBV28 -
CASSQESMGEQFF TGTGCCAGCAGCCAAGAATCTATGGGTGAGCAGTTCTTC - TRBJ2-1 TRBV14 -
CATSRGGRGTTEAFF TGTGCCACCAGCAGAGGTGGGAGGGGGACTACTGAAGCTTTCTTT few TRBJ1-1 TRBV15 -
CASSRTDSAIIGTTQYF TGTGCCAGCAGCCGGACGGACAGTGCTATCATTGGAACGACGCAGTATTTT once TRBJ2-3 TRBV9 -
CASSEAGEKYGYTF TGTGCCAGCAGTGAGGCTGGTGAGAAGTATGGCTACACCTTC - TRBJ1-2 TRBV2 -
CASSLDPTGELFF TGCGCCAGCAGCCTTGACCCCACCGGGGAGCTGTTTTTT - TRBJ2-2 TRBV4-1 -
CAISADQGGYTF TGTGCCATCAGTGCCGACCAGGGAGGCTACACCTTC few TRBJ1-2 TRBV10-3 -
CASTPYGSSYNEQFF TGCGCCAGCACCCCGTATGGGAGCTCCTACAATGAGCAGTTCTTC - TRBJ2-1 TRBV5-1 -
CASSWGAGYEQYF TGTGCCAGCAGCTGGGGGGCCGGCTACGAGCAGTACTTC - TRBJ2-7 TRBV7-8 -
CASSQGLAGGPNTGELFF TGCGCCAGCAGCCAAGGTCTAGCGGGGGGGCCCAACACCGGGGAGCTGTTTTTT - TRBJ2-2 TRBV4-3 TRBD2
CASSWAGNPNTGELFF TGTGCCAGCAGCTGGGCAGGTAACCCGAACACCGGGGAGCTGTTTTTT - TRBJ2-2 TRBV6-2/TRBV6-3 -
CASSLTKTGVREQYF TGTGCCAGCAGTTTAACCAAAACGGGAGTGAGGGAGCAGTACTTC - TRBJ2-7 TRBV27 -
CASSQLSGREELFF TGTGCCAGCAGCCAGCTTAGCGGGAGAGAGGAGCTGTTTTTT - TRBJ2-2 TRBV14 TRBD2
CASSRTSGSLVAYNEQFF TGTGCCAGCAGCCGGACTAGCGGGAGCCTCGTGGCCTACAATGAGCAGTTCTTC once TRBJ2-1 TRBV7-7 TRBD2
CATSRDWDWSYGYTF TGTGCCACCAGCAGAGATTGGGACTGGAGCTATGGCTACACCTTC few TRBJ1-2 TRBV15 -
CASSGSGGSGYGYTF TGTGCCAGCAGCGGTTCAGGGGGCTCGGGCTATGGCTACACCTTC - TRBJ1-2 TRBV5-4 TRBD1
CASSRTVLNTEAFF TGTGCCAGCAGTAGGACAGTCCTGAACACTGAAGCTTTCTTT - TRBJ1-1 TRBV27 -
CASSLGDVSNYGYTF TGTGCCAGCAGCTTGGGGGACGTCTCTAACTATGGCTACACCTTC once TRBJ1-2 TRBV5-4 -
CASSQMGAGTSSRDSPLHF TGCGCCAGCAGCCAGATGGGTGCCGGGACATCCTCTCGGGACTCACCCCTCCACTTT - TRBJ1-6 TRBV4-3 -
CASSGVAGEGYRDADTQYF TGTGCCAGTTCCGGGGTGGCGGGAGAAGGGTATAGAGACGCAGATACGCAGTATTTT few TRBJ2-3 TRBV27 TRBD2
CAISGPRSEQFF TGTGCCATCAGTGGACCCCGCAGTGAGCAGTTCTTC - TRBJ2-1 TRBV10-3 -
CASSLEGSTDTQYF TGCGCCAGCAGCTTGGAAGGTAGCACAGATACGCAGTATTTT - TRBJ2-3 TRBV5-1 -
CASSPERGGFNQPQHF TGTGCCAGCAGCCCCGAGCGGGGGGGGTTCAATCAGCCCCAGCATTTT - TRBJ1-5 TRBV7-6 -
CASSFSMDKEYEQYF TGTGCCAGCAGCTTCAGTATGGACAAGGAATACGAGCAGTACTTC - TRBJ2-7 TRBV5-4 -
CASGVAAGGTGELFF TGCGCCAGCGGCGTTGCGGCTGGGGGGACCGGGGAGCTGTTTTTT - TRBJ2-2 TRBV5-1 -
CASSQTFLSNQPQHF TGTGCCAGCAGTCAAACATTCCTTAGCAATCAGCCCCAGCATTTT - TRBJ1-5 TRBV28 -
CASSLTGGNTEAFF TGTGCCAGCAGCCTGACAGGGGGCAACACTGAAGCTTTCTTT - TRBJ1-1 TRBV7-9 TRBD1
CASSLVALGTEAFF TGTGCCAGCAGCTTGGTGGCCCTTGGGACTGAAGCTTTCTTT - TRBJ1-1 TRBV5-6 -
CASSQDQGSNQPQHF TGTGCCAGCAGCCAAGATCAGGGCAGCAATCAGCCCCAGCATTTT - TRBJ1-5 TRBV4-2 -
CASSPEFFWETQYF TGTGCCAGCAGCCCTGAATTTTTCTGGGAGACCCAGTACTTC - TRBJ2-5 TRBV7-7 -
CASSQGMYGNTIYF TGTGCCAGCAGCCAGGGGATGTACGGAAACACCATATATTTT - TRBJ1-3 TRBV16 -
CASRQTGPGETQYF TGTGCCAGCAGGCAAACAGGGCCGGGAGAGACCCAGTACTTC - TRBJ2-5 TRBV6-5 -
CASSQSDRGWTGGANVLTF TGTGCCAGCAGCCAATCGGACAGGGGATGGACGGGTGGGGCCAACGTCCTGACTTTC - TRBJ2-6 TRBV14 TRBD1
CATSDFASGTTDTQYF TGTGCCACCAGTGATTTCGCTAGCGGGACGACAGATACGCAGTATTTT - TRBJ2-3 TRBV24-1 TRBD2
CASSRVIPGNYEQYF TGTGCCAGCAGCCGAGTTATCCCGGGGAACTACGAGCAGTACTTC - TRBJ2-7 TRBV11-2 -
CASGTSISSYEQYF TGTGCCAGTGGCACTAGTATCAGCTCCTACGAGCAGTACTTC - TRBJ2-7 TRBV28 -
CASGRGNEQFF TGTGCCAGCGGCAGGGGAAATGAGCAGTTCTTC - TRBJ2-1 TRBV7-2 -
CASSSSGSYNEQFF - - TRBJ2-1 TRBV27 -
CASSLGRQTNTEAFF TGTGCCAGCAGCTTGGGGAGACAGACGAACACTGAAGCTTTCTTT - TRBJ1-1 TRBV5-6 -
CASSQVPDRLHEQYF TGCGCCAGCAGCCAAGTACCGGACAGGCTTCACGAGCAGTACTTC once TRBJ2-7 TRBV4-1 TRBD1
CASGRQGFNTGELFF TGTGCCAGCGGCAGACAGGGATTTAACACCGGGGAGCTGTTTTTT - TRBJ2-2 TRBV5-4 TRBD1
CASSFSGGYGYTF TGTGCCAGCAGCTTCTCAGGGGGCTATGGCTACACCTTC - TRBJ1-2 TRBV13 TRBD1
CASSPNSGDRSAGYTF TGTGCCAGCTCACCTAATTCCGGGGACAGGTCTGCTGGCTACACCTTC once TRBJ1-2 TRBV18 TRBD1
CASSPSSYNEQFF TGTGCCAGCAGCCCCAGCTCCTACAATGAGCAGTTCTTC once TRBJ2-1 TRBV11-3 -
CAWRPQSYNSPLHF TGTGCCTGGAGACCTCAGTCCTATAATTCACCCCTCCACTTT - TRBJ1-6 TRBV30 -
CASSTPRLYRGGNTGELFF TGTGCCAGTAGTACTCCCCGTCTTTACAGGGGCGGGAACACCGGGGAGCTGTTTTTT - TRBJ2-2 TRBV19 TRBD1
CASSPGGGSAGELFF TGTGCCAGCAGCCCAGGGGGCGGGAGCGCCGGGGAGCTGTTTTTT - TRBJ2-2 TRBV7-3 -
CASSLDRGGPENF TGCGCCAGCAGCTTGGACAGGGGTGGACCTGAGAACTTC - TRBJ2-5 TRBV5-1 TRBD1
CASYLGGYTF TGTGCCAGCTACTTGGGGGGCTACACCTTC - TRBJ1-2 TRBV7-2 -